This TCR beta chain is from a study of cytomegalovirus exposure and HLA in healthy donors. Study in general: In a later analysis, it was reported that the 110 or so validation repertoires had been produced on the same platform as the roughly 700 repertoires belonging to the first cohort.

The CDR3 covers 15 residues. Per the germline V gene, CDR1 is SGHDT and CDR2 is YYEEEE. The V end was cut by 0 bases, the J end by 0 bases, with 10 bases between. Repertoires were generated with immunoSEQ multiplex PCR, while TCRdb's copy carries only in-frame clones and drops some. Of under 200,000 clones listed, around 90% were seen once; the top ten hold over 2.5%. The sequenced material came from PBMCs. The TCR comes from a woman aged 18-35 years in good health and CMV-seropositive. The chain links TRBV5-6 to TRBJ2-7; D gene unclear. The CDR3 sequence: CASSLGLSASYEQYF. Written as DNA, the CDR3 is TGTGCCAGCAGCTTGGGCCTTAGTGCCTCCTACGAGCAGTACTTC.